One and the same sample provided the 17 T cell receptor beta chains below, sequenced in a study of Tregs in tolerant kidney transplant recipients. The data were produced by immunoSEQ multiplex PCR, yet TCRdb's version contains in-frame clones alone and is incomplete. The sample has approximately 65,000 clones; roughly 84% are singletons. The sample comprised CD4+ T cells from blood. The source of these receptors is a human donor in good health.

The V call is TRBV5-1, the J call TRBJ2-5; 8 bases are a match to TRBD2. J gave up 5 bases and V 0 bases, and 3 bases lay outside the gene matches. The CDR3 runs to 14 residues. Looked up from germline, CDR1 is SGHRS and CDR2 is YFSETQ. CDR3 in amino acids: CASSLERESETQYF. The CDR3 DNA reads TGCGCCAGCAGCTTGGAGCGGGAGAGCGAGACCCAGTACTTC.

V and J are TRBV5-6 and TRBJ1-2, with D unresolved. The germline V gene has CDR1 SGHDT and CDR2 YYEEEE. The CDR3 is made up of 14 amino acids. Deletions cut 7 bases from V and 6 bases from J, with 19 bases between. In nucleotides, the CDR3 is TGTGCCAGCGGTTTCCCAGAGGCCCCCCATGGCTACACCTTC. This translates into CASGFPEAPHGYTF.

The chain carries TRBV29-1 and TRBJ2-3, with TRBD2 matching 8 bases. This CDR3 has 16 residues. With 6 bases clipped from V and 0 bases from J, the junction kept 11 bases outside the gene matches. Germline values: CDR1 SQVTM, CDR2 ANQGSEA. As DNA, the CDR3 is TGCAGCGTCGGCTTAAGACTAGCGTCTAGCACAGATACGCAGTATTTT. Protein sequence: CSVGLRLASSTDTQYF.

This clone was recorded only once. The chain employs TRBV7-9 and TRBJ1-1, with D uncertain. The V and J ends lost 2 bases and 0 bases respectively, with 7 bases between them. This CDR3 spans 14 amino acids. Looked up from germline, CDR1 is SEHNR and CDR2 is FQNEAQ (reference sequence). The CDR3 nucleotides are TGTGCCAGCAGCTTAACCGAAATGAACACTGAAGCTTTCTTT. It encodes CASSLTEMNTEAFF.

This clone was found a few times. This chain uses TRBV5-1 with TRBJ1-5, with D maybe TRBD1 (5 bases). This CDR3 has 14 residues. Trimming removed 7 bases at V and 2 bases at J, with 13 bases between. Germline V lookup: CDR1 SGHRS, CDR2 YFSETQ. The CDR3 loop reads CASGGGVGNQPQHF. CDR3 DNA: TGCGCCAGCGGGGGAGGGGTAGGCAATCAGCCCCAGCATTTT.

This chain's CDR3 is CASSDTPGHGYTF. In DNA form, the CDR3 reads TGTGCCAGCAGTGATACTCCAGGACATGGCTACACCTTC. The chain recombines TRBV6-5 with TRBJ1-2; D remains ambiguous. The germline V gene encodes CDR1 MNHEY and CDR2 SVGAGI. The V and J ends lost 5 bases and 6 bases respectively, with 13 bases between them. This CDR3 is built from 13 residues.

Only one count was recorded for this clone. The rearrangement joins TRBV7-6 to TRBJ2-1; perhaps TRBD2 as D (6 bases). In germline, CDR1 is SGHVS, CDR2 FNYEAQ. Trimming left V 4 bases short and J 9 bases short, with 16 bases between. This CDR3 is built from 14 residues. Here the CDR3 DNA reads TGTGCCAGCAGCTCGGCGGGAAGGATGGTTGAGCAGTTCTTC. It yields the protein CASSSAGRMVEQFF.

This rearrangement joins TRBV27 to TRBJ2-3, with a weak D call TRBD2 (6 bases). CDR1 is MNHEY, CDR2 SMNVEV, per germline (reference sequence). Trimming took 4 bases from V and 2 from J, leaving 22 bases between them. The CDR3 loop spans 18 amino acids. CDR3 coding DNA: TGTGCCAGCAGTTGGGTCCCGGGAGCTGTTGGGTACACAGATACGCAGTATTTT. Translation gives CASSWVPGAVGYTDTQYF.

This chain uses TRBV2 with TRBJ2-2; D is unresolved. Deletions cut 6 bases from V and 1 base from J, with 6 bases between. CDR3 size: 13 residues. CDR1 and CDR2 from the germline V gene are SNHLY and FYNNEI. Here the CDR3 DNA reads TGTGCCAGCAGGTCCCGGAACACCGGGGAGCTGTTTTTT. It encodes CASRSRNTGELFF. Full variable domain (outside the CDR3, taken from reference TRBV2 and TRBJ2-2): EPEVTQTPSHQVTQMGQEVILRCVPISNHLYFYWYRQILGQKVEFLVSFYNNEISEKSEIFDDQFSVERPDGSNFTLKIRSTKLEDSAMYFCASRSRNTGELFFGEGSRLTVL.

The CDR3 sequence is CSVEVTGGVEQYF. The CDR3 bases are TGCAGCGTTGAAGTGACAGGGGGTGTCGAGCAGTACTTC. The gene calls are TRBV29-1 and TRBJ2-7, with 9 bases aligning to TRBD1. The V gene end was trimmed by 1 base and the J gene end by 6 bases; junction bases not matched to a gene: 4. This CDR3 has 13 amino acids. Looked up from germline, CDR1 is SQVTM and CDR2 is ANQGSEA.

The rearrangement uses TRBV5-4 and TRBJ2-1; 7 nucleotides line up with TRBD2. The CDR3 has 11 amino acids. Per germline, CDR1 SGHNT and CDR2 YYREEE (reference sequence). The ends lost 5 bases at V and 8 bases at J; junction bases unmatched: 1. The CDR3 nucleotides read TGTGCCAGCAGGGGAGGGTATGAGCAGTTCTTC. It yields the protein CASRGGYEQFF.

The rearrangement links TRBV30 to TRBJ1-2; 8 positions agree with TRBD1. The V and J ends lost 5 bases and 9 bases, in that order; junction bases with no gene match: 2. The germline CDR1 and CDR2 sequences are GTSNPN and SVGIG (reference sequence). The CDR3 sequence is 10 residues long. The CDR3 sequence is CAWGQGSYTF. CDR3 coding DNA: TGTGCCTGGGGACAGGGAAGCTACACCTTC.

The CDR3 nucleotides read TGTGCCAGCAGCGTAGCTGGGACTGAGGGGGCCCAGTACTTC. Residues: CASSVAGTEGAQYF. The chain combines TRBV9 with TRBJ2-5; D is perhaps TRBD1 or TRBD2 (6 bases each). CDR3 length equals 14 residues. The V gene's germline CDR1 is SGDLS and CDR2 YYNGEE. V lost 0 bases and J lost 9, with 15 bases in between.

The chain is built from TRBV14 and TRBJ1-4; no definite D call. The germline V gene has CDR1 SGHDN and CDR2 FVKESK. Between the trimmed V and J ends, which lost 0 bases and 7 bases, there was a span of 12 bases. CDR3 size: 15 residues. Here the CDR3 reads CASSQDRLPGEKLFF. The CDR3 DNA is TGTGCCAGCAGCCAAGATCGTCTACCTGGTGAAAAACTGTTTTTT. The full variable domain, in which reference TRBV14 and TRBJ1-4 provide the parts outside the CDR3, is EAGVTQFPSHSVIEKGQTVTLRCDPISGHDNLYWYRRVMGKEIKFLLHFVKESKQDESGMPNNRFLAERTGGTYSTLKVQPAELEDSGVYFCASSQDRLPGEKLFFGSGTQLSVL.

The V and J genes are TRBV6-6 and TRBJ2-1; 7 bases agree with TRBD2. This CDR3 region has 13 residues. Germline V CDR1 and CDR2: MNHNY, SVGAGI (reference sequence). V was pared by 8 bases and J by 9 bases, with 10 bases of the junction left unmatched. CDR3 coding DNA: TGTGCCAGCCGAGGCGGGAGTATCGCTGAGCAGTTCTTC. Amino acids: CASRGGSIAEQFF.

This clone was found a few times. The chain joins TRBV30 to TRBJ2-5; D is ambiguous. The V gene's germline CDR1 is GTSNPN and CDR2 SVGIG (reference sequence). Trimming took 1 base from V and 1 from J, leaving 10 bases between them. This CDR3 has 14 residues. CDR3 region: CAWSAQVFQETQYF. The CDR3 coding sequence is TGTGCCTGGAGTGCCCAAGTTTTCCAAGAGACCCAGTACTTC.

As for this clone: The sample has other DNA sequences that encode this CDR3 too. The CDR3 loop reads CASSAGPYNSPLHF. The DNA of the CDR3 is TGTGCCAGCAGTGCTGGGCCTTATAATTCACCCCTCCACTTT. This rearrangement joins TRBV6-1 to TRBJ1-6; no clear D. The CDR3 loop spans 14 amino acids. CDR1 and CDR2 from the germline V gene are MNHNS and SASEGT. The ends were cut back, 4 bases at V and 4 bases at J, with 8 bases in the middle.